This TCR beta chain is from a study of shared clonotypes between healthy human individuals (TCRdb year 2020). In terms of the full investigation: Three men and a couple of women, aged 18 to 49 years, made up the cohort. For each donor, CD4 naive and CD4 memory were each given three plates, CD8 naive was given two plates, and CD8 memory was given one plate. The study deeply sequenced blood TCR repertoires of five healthy adults to estimate repertoire size and the extent of clonotype sharing between individuals. Libraries were prepared and TCR repertoires were sequenced by different laboratories using diverse techniques, in order to increase sequencing depth and limit assay-specific biases. Per donor, leukapheresis produced somewhere between about 0.9 and 9.5 billion PBMCs.

Using the deep immunoSEQ assay, multiplex PCR amplified TCR CDR3 regions from genomic DNA. For each cell subset, the extracted genomic DNA was distributed evenly across all wells of several immunoSEQ 96-well plates, and each plate served as one replicate. For sorted subsets, around 200 ng genomic DNA, equal to 25,000 to 35,000 T cell genomes, was loaded into each replicate PCR. Purified libraries were quantified with a Qubit 3.0 fluorometer, sized on a Bioanalyzer 2100, and re-quantified with the KAPA Library Quantification kit. Each immunoSEQ 96-well plate was sequenced on its own single-read 150-cycle Illumina NextSeq 550 flow cell. The original pipeline was this. Because only junctional sequences without quality scores were contained in the immunoSEQ output, filtering matching that applied to full-length reads could not be performed. Sequences were annotated with PyIR, a Python wrapper for IgBLAST v1.9, and V/J genes and CDR3 were assigned using IMGT germline references. Reads with weak V/J assignments (E-value above 1e-6), missing CDR3, stop codons, out-of-frame junctions, or ambiguous translated residues were removed. A V3J clonotype was defined by an identical inferred V gene, J gene, and CDR3 amino acid sequence. To compute the percentage overlap between repertoires, the number of shared unique clonotypes was divided by the size of the smaller repertoire. Repertoire richness was assessed with RTK rarefaction, the Chao1 estimator, and Recon v2.1 estimates of unobserved clonotypes. OLGA was used to compute generation probabilities for all TCRbeta clonotypes that the gDNA method yielded from a few donors. The table comes from immuneACCESS by way of TCRdb, which keeps in-frame sequences with V and J called. Part of the clones is missing from these tables; in studies checked, under half for an unresolved V gene and the rest for unknown reasons. V, J and clone size reflect that table, while D and trimming were determined from the DNA. This sample has some 2,500,000 clones in its table, and over 85% of those were observed once. Of the sample, 0.36% falls within the top ten clones.

Relative to germline, V is 2 bases shorter and J is 3 bases shorter, with 5 bases between their ends. From the cysteine up to the phenylalanine, the CDR3 has a length of 12 residues. Solely the CDR3 DNA is kept, with 36 bases framed from the first base. Sequences SGHTA (CDR1) and FQGNSA (CDR2) are obtained from the germline V gene. Donors were healthy HIV-negative adults with no recently reported acute infections or vaccinations. Every donor was a Caucasian adult living in Nashville, Tennessee, USA. CD4+ T cells were enriched through magnetic negative selection, after which naive cells were positively selected on CD45RA and the remaining negative fraction served as the memory subset. Blood was obtained by leukapheresis, after which PBMCs were separated by Ficoll-Histopaque density gradient centrifugation and cryopreserved in liquid nitrogen vapor phase. Purity and quantity of every magnetically sorted T cell population were checked by analytical flow cytometry. Genomic DNA was isolated from each sorted fraction and quantified by UV absorbance on a Nanodrop 2000c.

Results the study describes overall, beyond this receptor: Only blood was sampled, and tissue TCR repertoires likely differ from those in blood. Naive subsets generally had larger estimated clonotype richness than memory subsets did. Because the study included a small number of donors, the genetic and exposure-history diversity represented was limited. Based on pairwise subsampling, the degree of clonotype sharing among donors was expected to be affected by sequencing depth. About 5% of naive CD4, roughly 3.6% of naive CD8, 2.3% of memory CD4, and roughly 0.4% of memory CD8 clonotypes were shared across several donors. Compared with non-shared clonotypes, the clonotypes found in all four sorted-subset donors had higher generation probabilities. Incomplete sequencing was indicated by rarefaction of sorted-subset datasets, despite the large sequencing depth.

As to this clone: The antigen this receptor binds is unknown. No base qualities exist here, and no much larger clone lies one base off it.

The chain is made from TRBV7-2 and TRBJ2-7; the D gene lacks a confident call. This clonotype was sampled from a man younger than 35 in good health. Some clones in this sample may be carry-over from other donors' samples. The sample was naive CD4+ T cells from PBMCs. The cell subset or site label of this sample denotes: CD45RA+ positively selected. The CDR3 is CASSLPRYEQYF. The sequenced DNA is TGTGCCAGCAGCTTACCCCGCTACGAGCAGTACTTC.